This paragraph reports one T cell receptor (beta chain). The J segment lost 8 bases and the V segment lost 0 bases, leaving 2 bases of the junction unmatched. CDR3 size: 13 residues. CDR1 SGHRS and CDR2 YFSETQ come from the germline V gene. The data derive from a study of blood T cell repertoires in COVID-19. Study in general: Collection of acute and convalescent COVID-19 samples took place in the United States, Italy and Spain. T cells, B-cell-depleted T cells, or PBMCs supplied cDNA or gDNA.

Source study methods: Amplified reference gene primers provided the basis for estimating nucleated cell counts. Only in-frame clones appear in the TCRdb table, and some are missing; sequencing was by immunoSEQ multiplex PCR. V and J calls and clone size are those listed in that table; D and trimming were worked out from the DNA. The table includes roughly 41,000 clones, roughly nine tenths detected once. This chain links TRBV5-1 with TRBJ1-1; 9 bases are shared with TRBD1. Source material: peripheral blood. The source is a man aged 55 to 70 with acute or convalescent COVID-19. This CDR3 is CASSLAGQGEAFF. DNA of the CDR3: TGCGCCAGCAGCTTGGCGGGACAGGGAGAAGCTTTCTTT.